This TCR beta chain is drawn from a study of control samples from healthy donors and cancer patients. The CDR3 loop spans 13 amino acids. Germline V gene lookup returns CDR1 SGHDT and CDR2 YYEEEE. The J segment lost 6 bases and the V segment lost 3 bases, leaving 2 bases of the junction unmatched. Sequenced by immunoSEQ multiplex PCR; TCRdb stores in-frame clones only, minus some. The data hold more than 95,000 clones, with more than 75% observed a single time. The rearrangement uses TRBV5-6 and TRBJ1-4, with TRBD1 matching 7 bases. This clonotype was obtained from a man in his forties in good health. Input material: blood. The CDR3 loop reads CASSSGGDEKLFF. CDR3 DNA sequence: TGTGCCAGCAGCTCAGGGGGTGATGAAAAACTGTTTTTT.